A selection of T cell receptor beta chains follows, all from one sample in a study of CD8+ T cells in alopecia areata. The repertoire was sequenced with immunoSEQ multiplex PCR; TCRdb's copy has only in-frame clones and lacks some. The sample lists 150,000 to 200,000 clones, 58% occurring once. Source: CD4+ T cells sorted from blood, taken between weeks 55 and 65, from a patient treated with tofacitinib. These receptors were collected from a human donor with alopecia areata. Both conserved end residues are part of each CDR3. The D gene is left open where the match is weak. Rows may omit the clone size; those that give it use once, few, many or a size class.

CDR3 DNA: TGTGCCTGGAGTGTACTGGGTCCTGAGCAGTTCTTC
CDR3 protein: CAWSVLGPEQFF
D gene: -
clone size: once
J gene: TRBJ2-1
V gene: TRBV30

CDR3 DNA: TGTGCCAGCACCAATGGGAACACCATATATTTT
CDR3 protein: CASTNGNTIYF
D gene: -
clone size: -
J gene: TRBJ1-3
V gene: TRBV6-5

CDR3 DNA: TGTGCCTGGAGTGGCGCTAGCGGGGGGTCCTACAATGAGCAGTTCTTC
CDR3 protein: CAWSGASGGSYNEQFF
D gene: TRBD2
clone size: -
J gene: TRBJ2-1
V gene: TRBV30

CDR3 DNA: TGCGCCAGCAGTCAACCGAACCCGCCAAATCAGCCCCAGCATTTT
CDR3 protein: CASSQPNPPNQPQHF
D gene: -
clone size: -
J gene: TRBJ1-5
V gene: TRBV23-1

CDR3 DNA: TGTGCCAGCAGTGATTTCGGGACAGGGTCGGGGACTGAAGCTTTCTTT
CDR3 protein: CASSDFGTGSGTEAFF
D gene: TRBD1
clone size: -
J gene: TRBJ1-1
V gene: TRBV25-1

CDR3 DNA: TGCGCCAGCAGTCAAATGGGACAGGGGGTTCAGCCCCAGCATTTT
CDR3 protein: CASSQMGQGVQPQHF
D gene: TRBD1
clone size: -
J gene: TRBJ1-5
V gene: TRBV23-1

CDR3 DNA: TGCAGCGTCGGCGGGACAGCCCGGGAGACCCAGTACTTC
CDR3 protein: CSVGGTARETQYF
D gene: -
clone size: few
J gene: TRBJ2-5
V gene: TRBV29-1

CDR3 DNA: TGTGCCAGCAAGGGGGCTTGGAATCAGCCCCAGCATTTT
CDR3 protein: CASKGAWNQPQHF
D gene: TRBD1
clone size: few
J gene: TRBJ1-5
V gene: TRBV2

CDR3 DNA: TGCAGCGTTGAAGCGCTCGACTCTTACCCCGAGCAGTACTTC
CDR3 protein: CSVEALDSYPEQYF
D gene: -
clone size: -
J gene: TRBJ2-7
V gene: TRBV29-1

CDR3 DNA: TGTGCCTGGAGTGTAAGAGGCGAATTGTTTCAGCCCCAGCATTTT
CDR3 protein: CAWSVRGELFQPQHF
D gene: -
clone size: -
J gene: TRBJ1-5
V gene: TRBV30

CDR3 DNA: TGCGCCAGCAGCTTGGACAGTCCGAACACCGGGGAGCTGTTTTTT
CDR3 protein: CASSLDSPNTGELFF
D gene: -
clone size: few
J gene: TRBJ2-2
V gene: TRBV5-1

CDR3 DNA: TGTGCCACCAGCAGAGATCGCGCGGGGGGACACGAGCAGTACTTC
CDR3 protein: CATSRDRAGGHEQYF
D gene: TRBD2
clone size: few
J gene: TRBJ2-7
V gene: TRBV15

CDR3 DNA: TGTGCCAGCAGCTCTACAGGGAACACTGAAGCTTTCTTT
CDR3 protein: CASSSTGNTEAFF
D gene: -
clone size: -
J gene: TRBJ1-1
V gene: TRBV6-6

CDR3 DNA: TGCAGCGCTAGCGGCGGAGGCAATCAGCCCCAGCATTTT
CDR3 protein: CSASGGGNQPQHF
D gene: -
clone size: -
J gene: TRBJ1-5
V gene: TRBV29-1

CDR3 DNA: TGCGCCAGCAGCTTGAGGGAGGGTCTTCCAACAGATACGCAGTATTTT
CDR3 protein: CASSLREGLPTDTQYF
D gene: TRBD2
clone size: -
J gene: TRBJ2-3
V gene: TRBV5-1

CDR3 DNA: TGTGCCAGCAGCGTAGCGAACCAGGGGGCCAGTGAAGCTTTCTTT
CDR3 protein: CASSVANQGASEAFF
D gene: TRBD1
clone size: -
J gene: TRBJ1-1
V gene: TRBV9

CDR3 DNA: TGTGCCAGCAGCCCTAGACCCCCCGGGACAGCTGGGCCCCTCCACTTT
CDR3 protein: CASSPRPPGTAGPLHF
D gene: TRBD1
clone size: -
J gene: TRBJ1-6
V gene: TRBV7-2

CDR3 DNA: TGTGCCAGCAAGGTGCAGGGCGAGCAGTACTTC
CDR3 protein: CASKVQGEQYF
D gene: -
clone size: few
J gene: TRBJ2-7
V gene: TRBV2

CDR3 DNA: TGTGCCTGGAACGGCGTAAGCTCCTATAATTCACCCCTCCACTTT
CDR3 protein: CAWNGVSSYNSPLHF
D gene: -
clone size: -
J gene: TRBJ1-6
V gene: TRBV30

CDR3 DNA: TGCGCCAGCAGCCAACATTATAAACCGACAGGGTCCAATCAGCCCCAGCATTTT
CDR3 protein: CASSQHYKPTGSNQPQHF
D gene: TRBD1
clone size: few
J gene: TRBJ1-5
V gene: TRBV4-1

CDR3 DNA: TGTGCCAGCAGCGTAGATGGCCGAAGCTATGGCTACACCTTC
CDR3 protein: CASSVDGRSYGYTF
D gene: -
clone size: -
J gene: TRBJ1-2
V gene: TRBV9

CDR3 DNA: TGTGCCAGCAGTCAACAGGGTTACGAGCAGTACTTC
CDR3 protein: CASSQQGYEQYF
D gene: -
clone size: -
J gene: TRBJ2-7
V gene: TRBV6-6

CDR3 DNA: TGTGCCTGGACCGGGAGCCCGTCGTCCTACGAGCAGTACTTC
CDR3 protein: CAWTGSPSSYEQYF
D gene: -
clone size: few
J gene: TRBJ2-7
V gene: TRBV30

CDR3 DNA: TGTGCCAGCAGGGGACAACCTAATGAAAAACTGTTTTTT
CDR3 protein: CASRGQPNEKLFF
D gene: -
clone size: -
J gene: TRBJ1-4
V gene: TRBV7-9

CDR3 DNA: TGCGCCAGCAGCAAGGACAGGGGCTTCTCTGGGGCCAACGTCCTGACTTTC
CDR3 protein: CASSKDRGFSGANVLTF
D gene: TRBD1
clone size: few
J gene: TRBJ2-6
V gene: TRBV5-1

CDR3 DNA: TGCAGCGTTAATATCCAGCTCGTCACAGATACGCAGTATTTT
CDR3 protein: CSVNIQLVTDTQYF
D gene: -
clone size: -
J gene: TRBJ2-3
V gene: TRBV29-1

CDR3 DNA: TGTGCCAGCAGTCCCGCCCCTAGCGGGGGGGGAGATACGCAGTATTTT
CDR3 protein: CASSPAPSGGGDTQYF
D gene: TRBD2
clone size: -
J gene: TRBJ2-3
V gene: TRBV7-2

CDR3 DNA: TGTGCCAGCTCACCCCCTACAGCCGATGAGCAGTTCTTC
CDR3 protein: CASSPPTADEQFF
D gene: -
clone size: once
J gene: TRBJ2-1
V gene: TRBV18

CDR3 DNA: TGCGCCAGCAGCCAGTTGGGACAGGGTGCAAATGAGCAGTTCTTC
CDR3 protein: CASSQLGQGANEQFF
D gene: TRBD1
clone size: few
J gene: TRBJ2-1
V gene: TRBV5-1

CDR3 DNA: TGTGCCACCAGCAGAGCAGGAAACATTCAGTACTTC
CDR3 protein: CATSRAGNIQYF
D gene: -
clone size: -
J gene: TRBJ2-4
V gene: TRBV15

CDR3 DNA: TGTGCCAGCAGACAAACAGGGGTTGGGACAGATACGCAGTATTTT
CDR3 protein: CASRQTGVGTDTQYF
D gene: TRBD1
clone size: -
J gene: TRBJ2-3
V gene: TRBV5-4

CDR3 DNA: TGCGCCAGCAGCTGGGTTCCAGGGGATCAGCCCCAGCATTTT
CDR3 protein: CASSWVPGDQPQHF
D gene: -
clone size: -
J gene: TRBJ1-5
V gene: TRBV5-1

CDR3 DNA: TGTGCCTGGAGTGTATCTGGGATCACTGAAGCTTTCTTT
CDR3 protein: CAWSVSGITEAFF
D gene: -
clone size: -
J gene: TRBJ1-1
V gene: TRBV30

CDR3 DNA: TGTGCCACCAGCGTACAGGGGGATAATTCACCCCTCCACTTT
CDR3 protein: CATSVQGDNSPLHF
D gene: TRBD1
clone size: few
J gene: TRBJ1-6
V gene: TRBV15

CDR3 DNA: TGTGCCAGCTCACACATTAAGGGGCTGGATGAAAAACTGTTTTTT
CDR3 protein: CASSHIKGLDEKLFF
D gene: -
clone size: -
J gene: TRBJ1-4
V gene: TRBV18

CDR3 DNA: TGTGCCTGGACCACTAAACTACAGTACGATGGAAACACCATATATTTT
CDR3 protein: CAWTTKLQYDGNTIYF
D gene: -
clone size: -
J gene: TRBJ1-3
V gene: TRBV30

CDR3 DNA: TGTGCCAGCAGTTTTGGGACAGGGATATCCTACGAGCAGTACTTC
CDR3 protein: CASSFGTGISYEQYF
D gene: TRBD1
clone size: -
J gene: TRBJ2-7
V gene: TRBV28

CDR3 DNA: TGTGCCAGTCACTTTGGGCCGAACACCGGGGAGCTGTTTTTT
CDR3 protein: CASHFGPNTGELFF
D gene: -
clone size: few
J gene: TRBJ2-2
V gene: TRBV2

CDR3 DNA: TGTGCCAGTAGTATCATGACTGGAAACACCATATATTTT
CDR3 protein: CASSIMTGNTIYF
D gene: -
clone size: -
J gene: TRBJ1-3
V gene: TRBV19

CDR3 DNA: TGTGCCAGCAAATCCGCTAGCCCTAGCACCGGGGAGCTGTTTTTT
CDR3 protein: CASKSASPSTGELFF
D gene: -
clone size: -
J gene: TRBJ2-2
V gene: TRBV27

CDR3 DNA: TGTGCCAGCAGCCCCGGGGGGCGCCAGGGGACCCAGTACTTC
CDR3 protein: CASSPGGRQGTQYF
D gene: -
clone size: -
J gene: TRBJ2-5
V gene: TRBV6-5

CDR3 DNA: TGTGCCAGCAGCCCGCTGGGATGGCCCGAAGAGACCCAGTACTTC
CDR3 protein: CASSPLGWPEETQYF
D gene: -
clone size: few
J gene: TRBJ2-5
V gene: TRBV14

CDR3 DNA: TGTGCCAGCAGTCCATACCGGAGACTAGAGGGGGAGACCCAGTACTTC
CDR3 protein: CASSPYRRLEGETQYF
D gene: -
clone size: -
J gene: TRBJ2-5
V gene: TRBV7-9

CDR3 DNA: TGTGCCAGCAGCTTAGAGACAGGGATCTACACCTTC
CDR3 protein: CASSLETGIYTF
D gene: TRBD1
clone size: few
J gene: TRBJ1-2
V gene: TRBV7-9

CDR3 DNA: TGCGCCAGCAGCCAAGATGGGGGCCTCGCCGGGGAGCTGTTTTTT
CDR3 protein: CASSQDGGLAGELFF
D gene: -
clone size: -
J gene: TRBJ2-2
V gene: TRBV4-1

CDR3 DNA: TGCGCCAGCAGCCAAGAGGTGACGAGGGGCACTGAAGCTTTCTTT
CDR3 protein: CASSQEVTRGTEAFF
D gene: -
clone size: -
J gene: TRBJ1-1
V gene: TRBV4-1

CDR3 DNA: TGCAGCGTCCGACAGGGCCAAGAGACCCAGTACTTC
CDR3 protein: CSVRQGQETQYF
D gene: TRBD1
clone size: -
J gene: TRBJ2-5
V gene: TRBV29-1

CDR3 DNA: TGTGCCAGCTCAAGCGACACATTTTCTAGCACAGATACGCAGTATTTT
CDR3 protein: CASSSDTFSSTDTQYF
D gene: -
clone size: -
J gene: TRBJ2-3
V gene: TRBV6-4

CDR3 DNA: TGCAGCGTTGTCCGAGTAGCCAAAGAGACCCAGTACTTC
CDR3 protein: CSVVRVAKETQYF
D gene: -
clone size: -
J gene: TRBJ2-5
V gene: TRBV29-1

CDR3 DNA: TGTGCCAGCAGCCAGCAAGAGACCCAGTACTTC
CDR3 protein: CASSQQETQYF
D gene: -
clone size: -
J gene: TRBJ2-5
V gene: TRBV6-5

CDR3 DNA: TGTGCCAGCAGCGTAGAGGCGGCAACTAATGAAAAACTGTTTTTT
CDR3 protein: CASSVEAATNEKLFF
D gene: -
clone size: -
J gene: TRBJ1-4
V gene: TRBV9

CDR3 DNA: TGTGCCAGCAGTGCAACGGACAGCCTGGGAATTGCCTCCCTCCACTTT
CDR3 protein: CASSATDSLGIASLHF
D gene: -
clone size: -
J gene: TRBJ1-6
V gene: TRBV6-6

CDR3 DNA: TGTGCCAGCAGCTCGACCTTCGCGGGGGGGCCGGTAGATACGCAGTATTTT
CDR3 protein: CASSSTFAGGPVDTQYF
D gene: TRBD2
clone size: few
J gene: TRBJ2-3
V gene: TRBV7-9

CDR3 DNA: TGCAGCGTCAGGACAGGGGGACCGAACACTGAAGCTTTCTTT
CDR3 protein: CSVRTGGPNTEAFF
D gene: TRBD1
clone size: -
J gene: TRBJ1-1
V gene: TRBV29-1

CDR3 DNA: TGTGCCAGCAGCGTAGGTCAGCAAGAGACCCAGTACTTC
CDR3 protein: CASSVGQQETQYF
D gene: -
clone size: -
J gene: TRBJ2-5
V gene: TRBV9